Given below is one T cell receptor (beta chain) in context. Sequenced by immunoSEQ multiplex PCR; TCRdb stores in-frame clones only, minus some. The sample lists 95,000 to 150,000 clones; roughly 75% were seen once. The sample comes from a study of blood T cell repertoires in COVID-19. Looking at the study overall: Samples representing acute and convalescent COVID-19 were sourced from the United States, Italy and Spain. T cells, B-cell-depleted T cells, or PBMCs supplied cDNA or gDNA.

Sequenced: peripheral blood. The receptor was derived from a man in his 60s with active or convalescent COVID-19.

The CDR3 loop is CASILPGNPSIPETQYF. CDR3 DNA sequence: TGTGCCAGCATCCTCCCGGGGAATCCATCAATTCCGGAGACCCAGTACTTC. The J gene is TRBJ2-5, the V gene TRBV6-9; possible D gene TRBD2, 5 bases. The V gene lost 7 bases and the J gene lost 5 bases, with 26 bases spanning the gap. Germline assignment: CDR1 MNHGY and CDR2 SVAAGI. The CDR3 consists of 17 residues.